Presented here are 31 T cell receptor beta chains from one specimen sequenced in a study of cytomegalovirus exposure and HLA in healthy donors. The PCR contained 60 Vbeta and 13 Jbeta primers. Libraries were prepared by immunoSEQ multiplex PCR; TCRdb keeps only in-frame clonotypes and omits some of them. The repertoire holds approximately 280,000 clones, with more than 80% as singletons. The sequencing sample was made of PBMCs. These receptors originate from a man in his forties in good health and CMV-seropositive.

The chain is built from TRBV15 and TRBJ2-7; TRBD2 matches at 8 bases. V lost 6 bases to trimming and J lost 5 bases; unmatched junction nucleotides: 6. This CDR3 has 13 residues. Per germline, CDR1 LNHNV and CDR2 YYDKDF (reference sequence). The CDR3: CATSGGGLDEQYF. Written as DNA, the CDR3 is TGTGCCACCAGTGGCGGGGGGCTCGACGAGCAGTACTTC. Full variable domain (outside the CDR3, taken from reference TRBV15 and TRBJ2-7): DAMVIQNPRYQVTQFGKPVTLSCSQTLNHNVMYWYQQKSSQAPKLLFHYYDKDFNNEADTPDNFQSRRPNTSFCFLDIRSPGLGDTAMYLCATSGGGLDEQYFGPGTRLTVT.

The CDR3 loop reads CASMETGSANEKLFF. CDR3 bases: TGCGCCAGCATGGAGACAGGGTCGGCTAATGAAAAACTGTTTTTT. This chain connects TRBV5-1 to TRBJ1-4; 7 positions agree with TRBD1. Germline trimming cut 6 bases from V and 3 bases from J; bases unmatched to any gene: 8. This CDR3 comprises 15 residues. The germline V gene encodes CDR1 SGHRS and CDR2 YFSETQ.

This chain joins TRBV10-2 and TRBJ1-2; 8 bases map to TRBD1. From germline, CDR1 is WSHSY and CDR2 SAAADI. This CDR3 spans 15 amino acids. With V trimmed by 4 bases and J by 8 bases, 12 bases remained unmatched. CDR3: CASSADAQGGGGYTF. CDR3 nucleotide sequence: TGCGCCAGCAGTGCCGATGCACAGGGGGGCGGAGGCTACACCTTC.

The chain has TRBV7-3 and TRBJ2-2; D unclear. Germline CDR1 is SGHTA and CDR2 is FQGTGA. CDR3 length equals 14 residues. Deletions cut 5 bases from V and 4 bases from J, with 11 bases between. CDR3 nucleotide sequence: TGTGCCAGCAGCCCCAAACGGAGCACCGGGGAGCTGTTTTTT. It yields the protein CASSPKRSTGELFF. Complete variable domain (other parts from reference TRBV7-3 and TRBJ2-2): GAGVSQTPSNKVTEKGKYVELRCDPISGHTALYWYRQSLGQGPEFLIYFQGTGAADDSGLPNDRFFAVRPEGSVSTLKIQRTERGDSAVYLCASSPKRSTGELFFGEGSRLTVL.

The chain joins TRBV28 to TRBJ1-2; D may be TRBD1 (5 bases). Trimming took 3 bases from V and 7 from J, leaving 12 bases between them. Germline CDR1 and CDR2: MDHEN and SYDVKM. CDR3 length equals 13 residues. CDR3 nucleotides: TGTGCCAGCAGTTTGATAGGGGTAGGTGGCTACACCTTC. Encoded protein: CASSLIGVGGYTF.

DNA for the CDR3: TGTGCCAGCAGCCCTCGGGGGGCGGGATACAATGAGCAGTTCTTC. Its protein is CASSPRGAGYNEQFF. The chain joins TRBV6-5 to TRBJ2-1, with D tentatively TRBD2 (7 bases). V lost 6 bases, J lost 4 bases, and 16 bases lay in between. The CDR3 covers 15 residues. Germline lookup yields CDR1 MNHEY and CDR2 SVGAGI.

The J gene is TRBJ2-2, the V gene TRBV11-2; D uncertain. The CDR3 extends over 10 amino acids. V was cut by 10 bases and J by 7 bases, with 7 bases left in between. Germline-derived CDR1 and CDR2 are SGHAT and FQNNGV. CDR3 coding DNA: TGTGCCATCTCGCGCGGGGAGCTGTTTTTT. Translated: CAISRGELFF.

The chain links TRBV27 to TRBJ2-1; D possibly corresponds to TRBD2 (6 bases). Germline V CDR1 and CDR2: MNHEY, SMNVEV (reference sequence). The length of the CDR3 is 14 residues. The germline V and J ends were trimmed by 3 bases and 3 bases, with 9 bases remaining between them. The CDR3 here is CASSLGRLYNEQFF. CDR3 nucleotides: TGTGCCAGCAGTTTGGGGAGGCTCTACAATGAGCAGTTCTTC.

The gene calls are TRBV10-3 and TRBJ1-1, with 7 bases aligning to TRBD1. CDR1 is ENHRY and CDR2 is SYGVKD in the germline V gene. The CDR3 consists of 14 residues. Trimming took 6 bases from V and 3 from J; bases not matched to a gene: 7. This CDR3 is CAIRPGGGDTEAFF. DNA for the CDR3: TGTGCCATCAGGCCAGGGGGAGGCGACACTGAAGCTTTCTTT.

The chain is built from TRBV28 and TRBJ1-5; TRBD1 might be the D (6 bases). V lost 6 bases and J 6 bases, leaving 24 bases between the germline ends. This CDR3 has 17 residues. Germline V gives CDR1 MDHEN, CDR2 SYDVKM. The CDR3 coding sequence is TGTGCCAGCAGCTTACGAATTTATACAGGGAAGGGTCAGCCCCAGCATTTT. Its protein is CASSLRIYTGKGQPQHF.

The V call is TRBV5-5, the J call TRBJ2-5, with D maybe TRBD1 (6 bases). Trimming cost V 5 bases and J 0 bases, with 11 bases left between them. Looked up from germline, CDR1 is SGHKS and CDR2 is YYEKEE (reference sequence). The CDR3 totals 14 residues. The CDR3 sequence is CASRRRDNQETQYF. The CDR3 DNA is TGTGCCAGCAGACGCCGGGACAACCAAGAGACCCAGTACTTC.

The genes are TRBV19 and TRBJ1-2, with D possibly being TRBD1 (6 bases). CDR3 length: 15 residues. The V gene lost 6 bases and the J gene lost 7 bases, with 21 bases spanning the gap. Germline-derived CDR1 and CDR2 are LNHDA and SQIVND (reference sequence). In DNA, the CDR3 is TGTGCCAGTAGCACAGAGACAGGCCTTCCGGGTGGCTACACCTTC. It is translated as CASSTETGLPGGYTF.

The chain is built from TRBV5-4 and TRBJ2-7, with 10 bases aligning to TRBD1. CDR1 SGHNT and CDR2 YYREEE come from the germline V gene (reference sequence). Germline trimming cut 4 bases from V and 3 bases from J; bases unmatched to any gene: 4. This CDR3 is 14 amino acids long. CDR3 region: CASSDWDRGYEQYF. In nucleotides, the CDR3 is TGTGCCAGCAGCGATTGGGACAGGGGCTACGAGCAGTACTTC.

The chain combines TRBV6-5 with TRBJ2-7, with D tentatively TRBD1 (5 bases). CDR1 is MNHEY and CDR2 is SVGAGI in the germline V gene. There are 14 residues in the CDR3. V gave up 2 bases and J gave up 3 bases, with 11 bases separating them. The CDR3 nucleotides are TGTGCCAGCAGTTACGGGGCAACTCACTACGAGCAGTACTTC. It codes for CASSYGATHYEQYF.

The rearrangement links TRBV7-9 to TRBJ1-4; 7 bases align to TRBD1. Germline V gives CDR1 SEHNR, CDR2 FQNEAQ (reference sequence). J lost 3 bases, V lost 5 bases, and 6 bases had no gene match. The CDR3 covers 15 residues. The CDR3 loop reads CASSLNRGPNEKLFF. Written as DNA, the CDR3 is TGTGCCAGCAGCCTAAACAGGGGACCTAATGAAAAACTGTTTTTT.

The sample holds a few counts of this clone. The chain recombines TRBV30 with TRBJ1-1; 12 nucleotides match TRBD1. V lost 4 bases, J lost 4 bases, and 7 bases stayed unmatched. Germline V CDR1 and CDR2: GTSNPN, SVGIG (reference sequence). The CDR3 is 15 amino acids. CDR3 sequence (DNA): TGTGCCTGGAACCGGGACAGGGGGCCGGGCACTGAAGCTTTCTTT. Its protein is CAWNRDRGPGTEAFF.

Remarks on this clone: A read error may produce the germline difference seen at one junction end. V gene TRBV5-4 combines with J gene TRBJ2-2; tentative D call: TRBD2 (5 bases). Germline CDR1 is SGHNT and CDR2 is YYREEE (reference sequence). CDR3 length equals 14 residues. Written as DNA, the CDR3 is TGTGCCAGCAGCTTGTTTAGTCTAGCCGGGGAGCTGCTTTTT. It yields the protein CASSLFSLAGELLF.

The V call is TRBV4-3, the J call TRBJ1-2; weak D call: TRBD1 (5 bases). This CDR3 comprises 14 residues. Germline assignment: CDR1 LGHNA and CDR2 YSLEER. Trimming took off 4 bases at V and 5 bases at J, with 14 bases between the two ends. CDR3 in DNA: TGCGCCAGCAGCCCCCTTAGTGCAGGGTATGGCTACACCTTC. Its translation: CASSPLSAGYGYTF.

The DNA of the CDR3 is TGTGCCAGCAGCCGAAAGGGACTGGGGGATTACAATGAGCAGTTCTTC. Amino acids: CASSRKGLGDYNEQFF. V is TRBV4-2 and J is TRBJ2-1; perhaps TRBD2 as D (6 bases). Trimming left V 4 bases short and J 4 bases short, with 17 bases between. The CDR3 sequence is 16 residues long. Looked up from germline, CDR1 is LGHNA and CDR2 is YNFKEQ.

This clone was picked up a small number of times. The V call is TRBV27, the J call TRBJ2-7; TRBD2 agrees at 8 bases. In germline, CDR1 is MNHEY, CDR2 SMNVEV (reference sequence). V shed 5 bases and J 6 bases; nucleotides not matched to a gene: 18. The CDR3 runs 17 residues. The CDR3 region is CASSPLYRGTRGREQYF. For the CDR3, the DNA is TGTGCCAGCAGTCCGCTCTATCGGGGGACTAGAGGTCGCGAGCAGTACTTC.

The V call is TRBV18, the J call TRBJ2-1; 7 bases map to TRBD1. The CDR3 runs 18 residues. Germline CDR1 is KGHSH and CDR2 is LQKENI. The junction had 9 bases not matched to a gene; V was cut back by 1 base and J by 0 bases. CDR3 nucleotides: TGTGCCAGCTCACCACAGAGACAGGGATCGGGCTCCTACAATGAGCAGTTCTTC. Protein: CASSPQRQGSGSYNEQFF.

The CDR3 DNA follows: TGTGCCAGCAGACCAGACAGGGGAGGCTATGGCTACACCTTC. It yields the protein CASRPDRGGYGYTF. The rearrangement joins TRBV7-2 to TRBJ1-2, with 8 bases fitting TRBD1. V gave up 6 bases and J gave up 4 bases; unmatched junction bases: 7. The CDR3 totals 14 residues. Germline V gives CDR1 SGHTA, CDR2 FQGNSA.

The rearrangement joins TRBV4-2 to TRBJ2-1; 9 bases align to TRBD2. V lost 4 bases, J lost 7 bases, and 11 bases stayed unmatched. CDR1 is LGHNA and CDR2 is YNFKEQ in the germline V gene. The CDR3 consists of 16 residues. DNA of the CDR3: TGTGCCAGCAGCCTCCCTGGGGCGGGAGGGTGGAATGAGCAGTTCTTC. This sequence encodes CASSLPGAGGWNEQFF.

The chain is built from TRBV28 and TRBJ1-2; D ambiguous. This CDR3 spans 12 amino acids. Germline loops: CDR1 MDHEN, CDR2 SYDVKM. V was shortened by 5 bases and J by 8 bases, with 12 bases between the two germline ends. In DNA, the CDR3 is TGTGCCAGCAGTCCCGGGATTCTAGGCTACACCTTC. Its protein is CASSPGILGYTF.

This clone was seen only once. Different DNA sequences within this sample yield the same CDR3. J is TRBJ2-7 and V is TRBV27; possible D gene TRBD1, 5 bases. The germline CDR1 and CDR2 sequences are MNHEY and SMNVEV (reference sequence). This CDR3 region has 13 residues. V was shortened by 4 bases and J by 3 bases, with 10 bases between the two germline ends. The CDR3 DNA is TGTGCCAGCAGTTCCCTCGACAGCTACGAGCAGTACTTC. Translating it yields CASSSLDSYEQYF.

CDR3 DNA sequence: TGTGCCAGCAGCTTCGAGGAATTCTACGAGCAGTACTTC. This gives the protein CASSFEEFYEQYF. The chain couples TRBV11-2 to TRBJ2-7; no reliable D call. The germline CDR1 and CDR2 sequences are SGHAT and FQNNGV. V lost 3 bases to trimming and J lost 3 bases, with 9 bases between them. The CDR3 contains 13 residues.

The chain carries TRBV4-3 and TRBJ2-1; the D is unclear. Trimming stripped 3 bases from V and 0 bases from J, with 9 bases between. The germline gives CDR1 LGHNA, CDR2 YSLEER. This CDR3 is built from 15 residues. CDR3 protein: CASSQDRLSYNEQFF. The CDR3 nucleotides read TGCGCCAGCAGCCAGGATAGACTCTCCTACAATGAGCAGTTCTTC.

This clone showed up just once. The CDR3 region has the DNA TGTGCCAGCAGCTTGCGGGGGGGGGAAGGCGATGAGCAGTTCTTC. It encodes CASSLRGGEGDEQFF. This sequence joins TRBV7-9 and TRBJ2-1; 9 positions agree with TRBD2. Germline CDR1 and CDR2: SEHNR and FQNEAQ (reference sequence). This CDR3 comprises 15 residues. V lost 3 bases, J lost 8 bases, and 8 bases stayed unmatched. Supplemented by reference TRBV7-9 and TRBJ2-1, the full variable domain reads DTGVSQNPRHKITKRGQNVTFRCDPISEHNRLYWYRQTLGQGPEFLTYFQNEAQLEKSRLLSDRFSAERPKGSFSTLEIQRTEQGDSAMYLCASSLRGGEGDEQFFGPGTRLTVL.

This clone was recorded only once. Other DNA sequences in the sample encode the same CDR3. The chain recombines TRBV9 with TRBJ1-1; the D is unclear. The germline V and J ends were trimmed by 0 bases and 1 base, with 7 bases remaining between them. Germline V CDR1 and CDR2: SGDLS, YYNGEE. CDR3 length: 14 amino acids. The CDR3 DNA is TGTGCCAGCAGCGTAGGGCAGTCGAACACTGAAGCTTTCTTT. Translating it yields CASSVGQSNTEAFF.

A single count supports this clone. This rearrangement joins TRBV9 to TRBJ2-1; 8 bases align to TRBD2. This CDR3 spans 18 amino acids. Germline-derived CDR1 and CDR2 are SGDLS and YYNGEE. J was trimmed by 5 bases and V by 3 bases; bases with no gene match: 16. CDR3 in amino acids: CASSDSRDYSGKNNEQFF. The CDR3 nucleotides read TGTGCCAGCAGCGATTCCCGCGATTATAGCGGGAAAAACAATGAGCAGTTCTTC.

In its sample, this clone was seen a few times. The CDR3 spells CASSTGQGKAHQPQHF. CDR3 coding DNA: TGTGCCAGTAGTACAGGACAGGGGAAGGCTCATCAGCCCCAGCATTTT. The chain uses TRBV19 and TRBJ1-5, with 9 positions matching TRBD1. With V trimmed by 4 bases and J by 5 bases, 9 bases remained unmatched. The CDR3 sequence is 16 residues long. Germline lookup yields CDR1 LNHDA and CDR2 SQIVND (reference sequence).